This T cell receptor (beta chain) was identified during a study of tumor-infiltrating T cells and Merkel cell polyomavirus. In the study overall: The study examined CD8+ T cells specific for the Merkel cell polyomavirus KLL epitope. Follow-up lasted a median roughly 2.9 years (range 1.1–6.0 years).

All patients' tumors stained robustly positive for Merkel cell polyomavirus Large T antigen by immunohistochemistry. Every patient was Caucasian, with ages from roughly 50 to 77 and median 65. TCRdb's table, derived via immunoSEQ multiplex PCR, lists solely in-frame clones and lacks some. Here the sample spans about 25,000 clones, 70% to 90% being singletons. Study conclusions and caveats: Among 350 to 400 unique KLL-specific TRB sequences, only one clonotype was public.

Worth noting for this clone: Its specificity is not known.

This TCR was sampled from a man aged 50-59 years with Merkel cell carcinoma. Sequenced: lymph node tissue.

The CDR3 protein is CASSLVGGERDEQYF. CDR3 bases: TGTGCCAGCAGCTTAGTGGGCGGGGAACGGGACGAGCAGTACTTC. This chain links TRBV7-9 with TRBJ2-7, with D possibly TRBD2 on 6 matching bases. V was clipped by 1 base and J by 5 bases, with 15 bases between them. The CDR3 is 15 amino acids. Germline V CDR1 and CDR2: SEHNR, FQNEAQ (reference sequence).